These 16 T cell receptor beta chains originate from one sample sequenced in a study of blood T cell repertoires in COVID-19. Assay used: immunoSEQ multiplex PCR; TCRdb lists only in-frame clones, some missing. The sample lists over 350,000 clones; more than 75% were seen once. Sequencing was carried out using PBMCs or T cells enriched from blood (not recorded which). These receptors were taken from a woman aged 18 to 35 who had recovered from COVID-19.

The chain has TRBV5-1 and TRBJ2-5; TRBD1 agrees at 7 bases. This CDR3 spans 17 amino acids. Unmatched junction bases numbered 10, after V lost 0 bases and J lost 2 bases. Germline values: CDR1 SGHRS, CDR2 YFSETQ. The DNA of the CDR3 is TGCGCCAGCAGCTTGGAAGGGGGCAGGGTGAAACAAGAGACCCAGTACTTC. Protein: CASSLEGGRVKQETQYF.

This chain links TRBV12-3 or TRBV12-4 with TRBJ2-7, with 11 bases matching TRBD1. CDR3 length: 13 amino acids. V lost 5 bases, J lost 7 bases, and 4 bases stayed unmatched. The CDR3 DNA reads TGTGCCAGCAGTGGGACAGGGGGGTTGGAGCAGTACTTC. It codes for CASSGTGGLEQYF.

The chain combines TRBV19 with TRBJ1-2, with D possibly TRBD1 on 6 matching bases. Trimming cost V 4 bases and J 1 base, with 16 bases left between them. The length of the CDR3 is 16 residues. Germline assignment: CDR1 LNHDA and CDR2 SQIVND (reference sequence). CDR3 residues: CASSTLRDTVNYGYTF. CDR3 nucleotide sequence: TGTGCCAGTAGTACACTCCGGGACACCGTTAACTATGGCTACACCTTC.

The rearrangement joins TRBV7-9 to TRBJ2-7, with 12 bases lining up with TRBD1. V lost 4 bases, J lost 1 base, and 5 bases stayed unmatched. Germline V CDR1 and CDR2: SEHNR, FQNEAQ (reference sequence). The CDR3 runs 16 residues. Here the CDR3 reads CASSWDRGPESYEQYF. CDR3 coding DNA: TGTGCCAGCAGCTGGGACAGGGGGCCGGAATCCTACGAGCAGTACTTC.

The J gene is TRBJ1-1, the V gene TRBV2; D is uncertain. Trimming shortened V by 8 bases and J by 4 bases, and 17 bases separated the two germline ends. The CDR3 loop spans 14 amino acids. Germline CDR1 is SNHLY and CDR2 is FYNNEI. Written as DNA, the CDR3 is TGTGCCAGCCCCTCAGGCCCGAGGGCCACTGAAGCTTTCTTT. It yields the protein CASPSGPRATEAFF. Full variable domain (rest looked up from reference TRBV2 and TRBJ1-1): EPEVTQTPSHQVTQMGQEVILRCVPISNHLYFYWYRQILGQKVEFLVSFYNNEISEKSEIFDDQFSVERPDGSNFTLKIRSTKLEDSAMYFCASPSGPRATEAFFGQGTRLTVV.

The V gene is TRBV9, the J gene TRBJ1-4, with TRBD1 as a possible D gene (6 bases). The CDR3 contains 15 residues. The V and J ends lost 0 bases and 7 bases respectively, with 13 bases between them. From germline, CDR1 is SGDLS and CDR2 YYNGEE. The CDR3 DNA reads as TGTGCCAGCAGCGTAGGAGGGGGGGCCGGTGAAAAACTGTTTTTT. Residues: CASSVGGGAGEKLFF.

CDR3 loop: CASSSTGSSGNTIYF. The DNA for the CDR3 is TGTGCCAGCAGCTCCACAGGGAGCTCTGGAAACACCATATATTTT. The chain links TRBV5-4 to TRBJ1-3; D might be TRBD1 (6 bases). Trimming left V 3 bases short and J 0 bases short, with 10 bases between. The CDR3 consists of 15 residues. Germline V gives CDR1 SGHNT, CDR2 YYREEE (reference sequence).

The chain has TRBV7-9 and TRBJ2-7; D is ambiguous. The CDR3 spans 12 residues. Germline V lookup: CDR1 SEHNR, CDR2 FQNEAQ (reference sequence). V lost 3 bases and J lost 7, with 10 bases in between. Here the CDR3 reads CASSLMQAEQYF. In DNA, the CDR3 is TGTGCCAGCAGCTTGATGCAGGCGGAGCAGTACTTC. Full variable domain (missing parts from reference TRBV7-9 and TRBJ2-7): DTGVSQNPRHKITKRGQNVTFRCDPISEHNRLYWYRQTLGQGPEFLTYFQNEAQLEKSRLLSDRFSAERPKGSFSTLEIQRTEQGDSAMYLCASSLMQAEQYFGPGTRLTVT.

The table lists this clone with a few counts. The chain links TRBV6-5 to TRBJ2-7; 8 nucleotides match TRBD1. After removal of 2 bases from V and 4 bases from J, the junction contained 4 bases not matched to a gene. CDR3 length: 14 residues. Germline loops: CDR1 MNHEY, CDR2 SVGAGI. CDR3 sequence (DNA): TGTGCCAGCAGTTACGTGGACAGGGCGTACGAGCAGTACTTC. Amino acid sequence: CASSYVDRAYEQYF.

The chain employs TRBV5-4 and TRBJ2-1, with 10 positions matching TRBD2. The CDR3 has 16 amino acids. CDR1 SGHNT and CDR2 YYREEE come from the germline V gene (reference sequence). Trimming cost V 3 bases and J 4 bases; bases outside gene matches: 7. The CDR3 region is CASSYDTSGVYNEQFF. In DNA, the CDR3 is TGTGCCAGCAGCTACGATACTAGCGGGGTATACAATGAGCAGTTCTTC.

The chain has TRBV9 and TRBJ1-3; D may be TRBD1 (5 bases). V lost 0 bases and J 3 bases, leaving 16 bases between the germline ends. Germline CDR1 SGDLS, CDR2 YYNGEE. CDR3 length equals 17 residues. CDR3 nucleotides: TGTGCCAGCAGCGTAGGTGTAGGGGTGAGCGTTGGAAACACCATATATTTT. Its translation is CASSVGVGVSVGNTIYF.

J is TRBJ1-4 and V is TRBV14; D uncertain. Trimming left V 0 bases short and J 0 bases short, with 29 bases between. Germline values: CDR1 SGHDN, CDR2 FVKESK. This CDR3 is built from 23 residues. CDR3 loop: CASSQDTYAPWEGLKATNEKLFF. In DNA form, the CDR3 reads TGTGCCAGCAGCCAAGATACCTATGCACCTTGGGAGGGATTAAAGGCAACTAATGAAAAACTGTTTTTT. Combining the CDR3 with reference TRBV14 and TRBJ1-4 gives the whole variable domain EAGVTQFPSHSVIEKGQTVTLRCDPISGHDNLYWYRRVMGKEIKFLLHFVKESKQDESGMPNNRFLAERTGGTYSTLKVQPAELEDSGVYFCASSQDTYAPWEGLKATNEKLFFGSGTQLSVL.

The chain is built from TRBV6-5 and TRBJ1-1; no clear D. V lost 0 bases and J 1 base, leaving 9 bases between the germline ends. This CDR3 comprises 15 residues. CDR1 is MNHEY and CDR2 is SVGAGI in the germline V gene. CDR3 sequence reads: CASSYSAAANTEAFF. CDR3 sequence (DNA): TGTGCCAGCAGTTACTCGGCGGCAGCGAACACTGAAGCTTTCTTT.

This sequence joins TRBV21-1 and TRBJ1-6; the D call in the table, TRBD1, was not verified against the DNA. TRBV21-1 is labeled a pseudogene. The CDR3 length is 15 residues. CDR3: CASSLRDRNNSPLHF. In DNA, the CDR3 is TGTGCCAGCAGCCTCCGGGACAGAAATAATTCACCCCTCCACTTT.

The V call is TRBV5-1, the J call TRBJ2-5, with 10 bases matching TRBD1. Germline CDR1 and CDR2: SGHRS and YFSETQ. V gave up 5 bases and J gave up 3 bases; unmatched junction bases: 4. The CDR3 covers 14 residues. CDR3 DNA: TGCGCCAGCAGGCCAGGACAGGGGGAAGAGACCCAGTACTTC. Translating it yields CASRPGQGEETQYF.

The gene calls are TRBV5-5 and TRBJ2-3; D may be TRBD2 (5 bases). Germline V gene data show CDR1 as SGHKS and CDR2 as YYEKEE (reference sequence). Trimming removed 2 bases at V and 3 bases at J, with 10 bases between. The CDR3 has 14 residues. This CDR3 reads CASSFGWETDTQYF. CDR3 coding DNA: TGTGCCAGCAGCTTCGGCTGGGAGACAGATACGCAGTATTTT.